These 32 T cell receptor beta chains were all obtained from the same sample, sequenced in a study of CD8 T cells in Susac syndrome. RNA in amounts of about 0.5 to 1 ug was reverse transcribed with random hexamers. TCRdb analysed the immunoSEQ multiplex PCR reads with MiXCR anew, one entry per CDR3 protein. Here the sample spans 160,000 or so distinct CDR3 sequences, 95% being singletons. Sequences were obtained from CD8+ T cells from PBMCs. These receptors all come from a human donor with multiple sclerosis.

This clonotype occurred once. V gene TRBV29-1 combines with J gene TRBJ1-2; D is uncertain. Germline values: CDR1 SQVTM, CDR2 ANQGSEA. This CDR3 region has 11 residues. Trimming removed 4 bases at V and 3 bases at J, with 6 bases between. The CDR3 is CSVGVYYGYTF. CDR3 DNA sequence: TGCAGCGTTGGAGTATACTATGGCTACACCTTC.

The chain carries TRBV15 and TRBJ2-1; 7 bases are shared with TRBD1. The V segment lost 6 bases and the J segment 9 bases; nucleotides outside the gene matches: 11. Germline lookup yields CDR1 LNHNV and CDR2 YYDKDF (reference sequence). The CDR3 extends over 14 amino acids. CDR3 nucleotide sequence: TGTGCCACCAGGGGACAGCCAAGCAGTGGTGAGCAGTTCTTC. Its translation: CATRGQPSSGEQFF.

This rearrangement joins TRBV27 to TRBJ2-7, with 7 bases that match TRBD1. Trimming removed 0 bases from V and 0 bases from J; junction bases left unmatched: 5. The germline V gene has CDR1 MNHEY and CDR2 SMNVEV (reference sequence). The CDR3 totals 16 residues. The CDR3 DNA reads as TGTGCCAGCAGTTTATCAGGGGGCATCTTCTCCTACGAGCAGTACTTC. Its protein is CASSLSGGIFSYEQYF.

V is TRBV12-3 or TRBV12-4 and J is TRBJ2-1; D remains ambiguous. This CDR3 contains 15 residues. Deletions cut 3 bases from V and 6 bases from J, with 15 bases between. CDR3 nucleotides: TGTGCCAGCAGTTTGTTCAATGGGGATTCCAATGAGCAGTTCTTC. It specifies CASSLFNGDSNEQFF.

The J gene is TRBJ2-5, the V gene TRBV6-1, with TRBD1 as a possible D gene (6 bases). The germline V gene has CDR1 MNHNS and CDR2 SASEGT. Deletions cut 5 bases from V and 4 bases from J, with 8 bases between. The CDR3 spans 12 residues. The CDR3 region has the DNA TGTGCCAGCAGTCAGGGGATAGAGACCCAGTACTTC. Protein: CASSQGIETQYF.

This clonotype was detected only once. The chain uses TRBV5-1 and TRBJ1-2, with D unresolved. Germline CDR1 and CDR2: SGHRS and YFSETQ. V dropped 4 bases and J dropped 6 bases, with 16 bases sitting between them. This CDR3 spans 14 amino acids. CDR3 coding DNA: TGCGCCAGCAGCGGGATAGGGCTTCTCGATGGCTACACCTTC. Its protein is CASSGIGLLDGYTF.

The V call is TRBV20-1, the J call TRBJ2-1; TRBD2 aligns across 9 bases. V lost 1 base to trimming and J lost 2 bases; unmatched junction nucleotides: 6. From germline, CDR1 is DFQATT and CDR2 SNEGSKA (reference sequence). The CDR3 length is 16 residues. CDR3 DNA: TGCAGTGCTAGAGCAACCGGGACTAGCACCTACAATGAGCAGTTCTTC. Amino acid sequence: CSARATGTSTYNEQFF.

The chain is built from TRBV6-1 and TRBJ2-7; D possibly corresponds to TRBD1 (5 bases). Germline loops: CDR1 MNHNS, CDR2 SASEGT. Trimming stripped 10 bases from V and 5 bases from J, with 9 bases between. This CDR3 region has 10 residues. The CDR3 region is CATRQNEQYF. The CDR3 DNA is TGTGCCACCCGACAGAACGAGCAGTACTTC.

CDR3 residues: CASSLNRVEGYTF. For the CDR3, the DNA is TGTGCCAGCAGTTTAAACAGGGTTGAAGGCTACACCTTC. The chain combines TRBV27 with TRBJ1-2, with a tentative D call TRBD1 (6 bases). Germline loops: CDR1 MNHEY, CDR2 SMNVEV (reference sequence). V was cut by 2 bases and J by 8 bases, with 12 bases left in between. The CDR3 consists of 13 residues.

This clonotype was counted once. This sequence joins TRBV25-1 and TRBJ1-1, with D hard to call. V gave up 4 bases and J gave up 1 base, with 7 bases separating them. The CDR3 extends over 13 amino acids. CDR1 MGHDK and CDR2 SYGVNS come from the germline V gene. The CDR3 sequence: CASSGHENTEAFF. Written as DNA, the CDR3 is TGTGCCAGCAGTGGACATGAGAACACTGAAGCTTTCTTT.

This chain joins TRBV29-1 and TRBJ1-1; TRBD1 might be the D (6 bases). The CDR3 sequence is 12 residues long. Per the germline V gene, CDR1 is SQVTM and CDR2 is ANQGSEA. Trimming took off 6 bases at V and 2 bases at J, with 10 bases between the two ends. The CDR3: CSVRGQNTEAFF. The CDR3 DNA sequence: TGCAGCGTAAGGGGACAAAACACTGAAGCTTTCTTT.

The DNA for the CDR3 is TGTGCCAGCAGCTTAGTTAGGAGCTCCTACAATGAGCAGTTCTTC. Its protein is CASSLVRSSYNEQFF. The gene calls are TRBV7-9 and TRBJ2-1; D gene uncertain. The V end was cut by 1 base, the J end by 0 bases, with 7 bases between. Germline CDR1 and CDR2: SEHNR and FQNEAQ (reference sequence). The CDR3 runs to 15 residues. The full variable domain, with the rest looked up from reference TRBV7-9 and TRBJ2-1, is DTGVSQNPRHKITKRGQNVTFRCDPISEHNRLYWYRQTLGQGPEFLTYFQNEAQLEKSRLLSDRFSAERPKGSFSTLEIQRTEQGDSAMYLCASSLVRSSYNEQFFGPGTRLTVL.

V usage is TRBV9 and J usage is TRBJ1-2; D remains ambiguous. Trimming took off 1 base at V and 5 bases at J, with 6 bases between the two ends. The CDR3 totals 12 residues. Germline V gene data show CDR1 as SGDLS and CDR2 as YYNGEE. The CDR3: CASSVYTYGYTF. DNA of the CDR3: TGTGCCAGCAGCGTATACACTTATGGCTACACCTTC. Supplemented by reference TRBV9 and TRBJ1-2, the full variable domain reads DSGVTQTPKHLITATGQRVTLRCSPRSGDLSVYWYQQSLDQGLQFLIQYYNGEERAKGNILERFSAQQFPDLHSELNLSSLELGDSALYFCASSVYTYGYTFGSGTRLTVV.

This chain connects TRBV3-1 to TRBJ2-1; D call uncertain. From germline, CDR1 is LGHDT and CDR2 YNNKEL (reference sequence). Between the trimmed V and J ends, which lost 2 bases and 5 bases, there was a span of 7 bases. This CDR3 has 13 residues. CDR3 sequence reads: CASSQKGNNEQFF. CDR3 in DNA: TGTGCCAGCAGCCAAAAAGGGAACAATGAGCAGTTCTTC.

This clonotype was detected once. The chain couples TRBV16 to TRBJ2-7; 8 nucleotides match TRBD1. V shed 5 bases, J shed 2 bases, and the junction held 2 bases outside the gene matches. There are 13 residues in the CDR3. Germline V gene sequence: CDR1 KGHSY, CDR2 FQNENV. The CDR3 here is CASSADRAYEQYF. The CDR3 DNA sequence: TGTGCCAGCAGCGCGGACAGGGCCTACGAGCAGTACTTC.

The V call is TRBV27, the J call TRBJ1-2; no clear D. CDR1 and CDR2 from the germline V gene are MNHEY and SMNVEV (reference sequence). Trimming stripped 1 base from V and 0 bases from J, with 15 bases between. The CDR3 covers 17 residues. CDR3 DNA: TGTGCCAGCAGTTTATATAGTAGGGCACTAGCTAACTATGGCTACACCTTC. Its protein product is CASSLYSRALANYGYTF.

The table lists this clonotype with a count of one. J is TRBJ2-7 and V is TRBV7-2, with D perhaps TRBD1 or TRBD2 (5 bases each). The CDR3 contains 16 residues. Between the trimmed V and J ends, which lost 3 bases and 2 bases, there was a span of 17 bases. The germline CDR1 and CDR2 sequences are SGHTA and FQGNSA. Here the CDR3 DNA reads TGTGCCAGCAGCTTCGGGGCCTGGGAGTCCCCCTACGAGCAGTACTTC. This translates into CASSFGAWESPYEQYF.

The gene calls are TRBV25-1 and TRBJ2-5, with D hard to call. Trimming removed 1 base from V and 5 bases from J, with 14 bases in between. The CDR3 spans 15 residues. Germline V gene sequence: CDR1 MGHDK, CDR2 SYGVNS. CDR3 residues: CASSELLGNSETQYF. CDR3 DNA sequence: TGTGCCAGCAGTGAATTATTGGGAAATTCGGAGACCCAGTACTTC.

The chain is built from TRBV13 and TRBJ1-2; 9 positions agree with TRBD1. Germline CDR1 reads PRHDT; CDR2 reads FYEKMQ (reference sequence). This CDR3 is built from 17 residues. Trimming cost V 3 bases and J 3 bases; bases outside gene matches: 11. The CDR3 region has the DNA TGTGCCAGCAGCTTCGGATCGACAGGGGGGGTGGACTATGGCTACACCTTC. Its translation: CASSFGSTGGVDYGYTF.

The rearrangement uses TRBV5-1 and TRBJ2-7, with TRBD2 matching 7 bases. The V gene end was trimmed by 1 base and the J gene end by 1 base; junction bases not matched to a gene: 2. Germline-derived CDR1 and CDR2 are SGHRS and YFSETQ. CDR3 length equals 14 residues. The CDR3 region has the DNA TGCGCCAGCAGCTTGCTAGCGGAGTCCTACGAGCAGTACTTC. It codes for CASSLLAESYEQYF.

This clonotype appeared once. The rearrangement links TRBV10-3 to TRBJ1-1; no clear D. CDR1 is ENHRY, CDR2 SYGVKD, per germline. The V and J ends lost 10 bases and 1 base respectively, with 19 bases between them. The CDR3 runs to 15 residues. This CDR3 reads CATLGYTARNTEAFF. The CDR3 DNA follows: TGTGCCACCCTTGGATATACGGCAAGGAACACTGAAGCTTTCTTT.

The chain recombines TRBV20-1 with TRBJ2-1, with 9 bases lining up with TRBD2. The V segment lost 5 bases and the J segment 8 bases; nucleotides outside the gene matches: 10. CDR1 and CDR2 from the germline V gene are DFQATT and SNEGSKA (reference sequence). CDR3 length equals 14 residues. In DNA, the CDR3 is TGCAGTGCTCGAGGACTAGCGAGGATCGATGAGCAGTTCTTC. It yields the protein CSARGLARIDEQFF.

This sequence joins TRBV7-9 and TRBJ2-1, with 8 nucleotides matching TRBD1. Trimming at V came to 3 bases and at J to 5 bases, leaving 6 bases not matched to a gene. Germline V gene lookup returns CDR1 SEHNR and CDR2 FQNEAQ (reference sequence). The CDR3 extends over 15 amino acids. The CDR3 spells CASSFTGGKDNEQFF. The CDR3, as DNA: TGTGCCAGCAGCTTTACAGGGGGGAAAGACAATGAGCAGTTCTTC. Full variable domain (rest looked up from reference TRBV7-9 and TRBJ2-1): DTGVSQNPRHKITKRGQNVTFRCDPISEHNRLYWYRQTLGQGPEFLTYFQNEAQLEKSRLLSDRFSAERPKGSFSTLEIQRTEQGDSAMYLCASSFTGGKDNEQFFGPGTRLTVL.

J is TRBJ1-5 and V is TRBV5-6, with unresolved D. CDR1 SGHDT and CDR2 YYEEEE come from the germline V gene. CDR3 size: 12 residues. The V end lost 4 bases, the J end lost 5 bases, and 7 bases lay between the germline ends. For the CDR3, the DNA is TGTGCCAGCAGCCGTCACGATCAGCCCCAGCATTTT. This codes for CASSRHDQPQHF.

The J gene is TRBJ2-2, the V gene TRBV20-1, with unresolved D. Trimming left V 3 bases short and J 6 bases short, with 11 bases between. Germline V gene data show CDR1 as DFQATT and CDR2 as SNEGSKA (reference sequence). The CDR3 sequence is 13 residues long. The CDR3 bases are TGCAGTGCTAGTGGGCGGCGAGCCGGGGAGCTGTTTTTT. Its translation: CSASGRRAGELFF.

The V call is TRBV27, the J call TRBJ2-1, with a possible D match to TRBD2 (5 bases). Germline CDR1 and CDR2: MNHEY and SMNVEV (reference sequence). The CDR3 covers 14 residues. V was pared by 4 bases and J by 5 bases, with 12 bases between. This CDR3 is CASSYDLAHNEQFF. The CDR3 DNA reads as TGTGCCAGCAGTTACGATCTAGCTCACAATGAGCAGTTCTTC.

This clonotype has just one count. The chain has TRBV13 and TRBJ2-7; D call uncertain. Looked up from germline, CDR1 is PRHDT and CDR2 is FYEKMQ (reference sequence). Trimming removed 5 bases at V and 3 bases at J, with 14 bases between. CDR3 length: 14 residues. Written as DNA, the CDR3 is TGTGCCAGCAGCCTCCAGATGGTGAACTACGAGCAGTACTTC. Residues: CASSLQMVNYEQYF. The complete variable domain, with remaining parts taken from reference TRBV13 and TRBJ2-7, reads AAGVIQSPRHLIKEKRETATLKCYPIPRHDTVYWYQQGPGQDPQFLISFYEKMQSDKGSIPDRFSAQQFSDYHSELNMSSLELGDSALYFCASSLQMVNYEQYFGPGTRLTVT.

This chain links TRBV4-2 with TRBJ2-1; 12 bases line up with TRBD2. V was clipped by 2 bases and J by 8 bases; unmatched bases: 4. This CDR3 spans 15 amino acids. Germline CDR1 and CDR2: LGHNA and YNFKEQ. In DNA form, the CDR3 reads TGTGCCAGCAGCCAATTGACTAGCGGGAGTTATGAGCAGTTCTTC. It yields the protein CASSQLTSGSYEQFF.

This clonotype was counted once. The chain combines TRBV2 with TRBJ2-1; 11 nucleotides align to TRBD1. CDR1 SNHLY and CDR2 FYNNEI come from the germline V gene. CDR3 length equals 15 residues. V lost 8 bases, J lost 4 bases, and 7 bases stayed unmatched. The CDR3 loop reads CASAEDRGLYNEQFF. CDR3 nucleotides: TGTGCCAGCGCTGAGGACAGGGGGCTTTACAATGAGCAGTTCTTC.

The chain is built from TRBV7-6 and TRBJ2-3; D may be TRBD1 (6 bases). The germline CDR1 and CDR2 sequences are SGHVS and FNYEAQ. V lost 5 bases and J 2 bases, leaving 14 bases between the germline ends. This CDR3 is 15 amino acids long. In nucleotides, the CDR3 is TGTGCCAGCAGCCCAAAAGGGGGATTCACAGATACGCAGTATTTT. It specifies CASSPKGGFTDTQYF.

DNA for the CDR3: TGTGCCAGTAGTCCCGACTTCTACGAGCAGTACTTC. Translated, it gives CASSPDFYEQYF. V and J are TRBV19 and TRBJ2-7; D call uncertain. Between the trimmed V and J ends, which lost 5 bases and 3 bases, there was a span of 8 bases. Germline V gene data show CDR1 as LNHDA and CDR2 as SQIVND (reference sequence). The CDR3 spans 12 residues.

The CDR3 loop is CATSRSRGGELFF. The CDR3 DNA reads as TGTGCCACCAGCAGATCTCGGGGCGGGGAGCTGTTTTTT. The chain combines TRBV15 with TRBJ2-2, with D perhaps TRBD2 (5 bases). Germline assignment: CDR1 LNHNV and CDR2 YYDKDF (reference sequence). This CDR3 comprises 13 residues. Trimming took off 2 bases at V and 7 bases at J, with 8 bases between the two ends.